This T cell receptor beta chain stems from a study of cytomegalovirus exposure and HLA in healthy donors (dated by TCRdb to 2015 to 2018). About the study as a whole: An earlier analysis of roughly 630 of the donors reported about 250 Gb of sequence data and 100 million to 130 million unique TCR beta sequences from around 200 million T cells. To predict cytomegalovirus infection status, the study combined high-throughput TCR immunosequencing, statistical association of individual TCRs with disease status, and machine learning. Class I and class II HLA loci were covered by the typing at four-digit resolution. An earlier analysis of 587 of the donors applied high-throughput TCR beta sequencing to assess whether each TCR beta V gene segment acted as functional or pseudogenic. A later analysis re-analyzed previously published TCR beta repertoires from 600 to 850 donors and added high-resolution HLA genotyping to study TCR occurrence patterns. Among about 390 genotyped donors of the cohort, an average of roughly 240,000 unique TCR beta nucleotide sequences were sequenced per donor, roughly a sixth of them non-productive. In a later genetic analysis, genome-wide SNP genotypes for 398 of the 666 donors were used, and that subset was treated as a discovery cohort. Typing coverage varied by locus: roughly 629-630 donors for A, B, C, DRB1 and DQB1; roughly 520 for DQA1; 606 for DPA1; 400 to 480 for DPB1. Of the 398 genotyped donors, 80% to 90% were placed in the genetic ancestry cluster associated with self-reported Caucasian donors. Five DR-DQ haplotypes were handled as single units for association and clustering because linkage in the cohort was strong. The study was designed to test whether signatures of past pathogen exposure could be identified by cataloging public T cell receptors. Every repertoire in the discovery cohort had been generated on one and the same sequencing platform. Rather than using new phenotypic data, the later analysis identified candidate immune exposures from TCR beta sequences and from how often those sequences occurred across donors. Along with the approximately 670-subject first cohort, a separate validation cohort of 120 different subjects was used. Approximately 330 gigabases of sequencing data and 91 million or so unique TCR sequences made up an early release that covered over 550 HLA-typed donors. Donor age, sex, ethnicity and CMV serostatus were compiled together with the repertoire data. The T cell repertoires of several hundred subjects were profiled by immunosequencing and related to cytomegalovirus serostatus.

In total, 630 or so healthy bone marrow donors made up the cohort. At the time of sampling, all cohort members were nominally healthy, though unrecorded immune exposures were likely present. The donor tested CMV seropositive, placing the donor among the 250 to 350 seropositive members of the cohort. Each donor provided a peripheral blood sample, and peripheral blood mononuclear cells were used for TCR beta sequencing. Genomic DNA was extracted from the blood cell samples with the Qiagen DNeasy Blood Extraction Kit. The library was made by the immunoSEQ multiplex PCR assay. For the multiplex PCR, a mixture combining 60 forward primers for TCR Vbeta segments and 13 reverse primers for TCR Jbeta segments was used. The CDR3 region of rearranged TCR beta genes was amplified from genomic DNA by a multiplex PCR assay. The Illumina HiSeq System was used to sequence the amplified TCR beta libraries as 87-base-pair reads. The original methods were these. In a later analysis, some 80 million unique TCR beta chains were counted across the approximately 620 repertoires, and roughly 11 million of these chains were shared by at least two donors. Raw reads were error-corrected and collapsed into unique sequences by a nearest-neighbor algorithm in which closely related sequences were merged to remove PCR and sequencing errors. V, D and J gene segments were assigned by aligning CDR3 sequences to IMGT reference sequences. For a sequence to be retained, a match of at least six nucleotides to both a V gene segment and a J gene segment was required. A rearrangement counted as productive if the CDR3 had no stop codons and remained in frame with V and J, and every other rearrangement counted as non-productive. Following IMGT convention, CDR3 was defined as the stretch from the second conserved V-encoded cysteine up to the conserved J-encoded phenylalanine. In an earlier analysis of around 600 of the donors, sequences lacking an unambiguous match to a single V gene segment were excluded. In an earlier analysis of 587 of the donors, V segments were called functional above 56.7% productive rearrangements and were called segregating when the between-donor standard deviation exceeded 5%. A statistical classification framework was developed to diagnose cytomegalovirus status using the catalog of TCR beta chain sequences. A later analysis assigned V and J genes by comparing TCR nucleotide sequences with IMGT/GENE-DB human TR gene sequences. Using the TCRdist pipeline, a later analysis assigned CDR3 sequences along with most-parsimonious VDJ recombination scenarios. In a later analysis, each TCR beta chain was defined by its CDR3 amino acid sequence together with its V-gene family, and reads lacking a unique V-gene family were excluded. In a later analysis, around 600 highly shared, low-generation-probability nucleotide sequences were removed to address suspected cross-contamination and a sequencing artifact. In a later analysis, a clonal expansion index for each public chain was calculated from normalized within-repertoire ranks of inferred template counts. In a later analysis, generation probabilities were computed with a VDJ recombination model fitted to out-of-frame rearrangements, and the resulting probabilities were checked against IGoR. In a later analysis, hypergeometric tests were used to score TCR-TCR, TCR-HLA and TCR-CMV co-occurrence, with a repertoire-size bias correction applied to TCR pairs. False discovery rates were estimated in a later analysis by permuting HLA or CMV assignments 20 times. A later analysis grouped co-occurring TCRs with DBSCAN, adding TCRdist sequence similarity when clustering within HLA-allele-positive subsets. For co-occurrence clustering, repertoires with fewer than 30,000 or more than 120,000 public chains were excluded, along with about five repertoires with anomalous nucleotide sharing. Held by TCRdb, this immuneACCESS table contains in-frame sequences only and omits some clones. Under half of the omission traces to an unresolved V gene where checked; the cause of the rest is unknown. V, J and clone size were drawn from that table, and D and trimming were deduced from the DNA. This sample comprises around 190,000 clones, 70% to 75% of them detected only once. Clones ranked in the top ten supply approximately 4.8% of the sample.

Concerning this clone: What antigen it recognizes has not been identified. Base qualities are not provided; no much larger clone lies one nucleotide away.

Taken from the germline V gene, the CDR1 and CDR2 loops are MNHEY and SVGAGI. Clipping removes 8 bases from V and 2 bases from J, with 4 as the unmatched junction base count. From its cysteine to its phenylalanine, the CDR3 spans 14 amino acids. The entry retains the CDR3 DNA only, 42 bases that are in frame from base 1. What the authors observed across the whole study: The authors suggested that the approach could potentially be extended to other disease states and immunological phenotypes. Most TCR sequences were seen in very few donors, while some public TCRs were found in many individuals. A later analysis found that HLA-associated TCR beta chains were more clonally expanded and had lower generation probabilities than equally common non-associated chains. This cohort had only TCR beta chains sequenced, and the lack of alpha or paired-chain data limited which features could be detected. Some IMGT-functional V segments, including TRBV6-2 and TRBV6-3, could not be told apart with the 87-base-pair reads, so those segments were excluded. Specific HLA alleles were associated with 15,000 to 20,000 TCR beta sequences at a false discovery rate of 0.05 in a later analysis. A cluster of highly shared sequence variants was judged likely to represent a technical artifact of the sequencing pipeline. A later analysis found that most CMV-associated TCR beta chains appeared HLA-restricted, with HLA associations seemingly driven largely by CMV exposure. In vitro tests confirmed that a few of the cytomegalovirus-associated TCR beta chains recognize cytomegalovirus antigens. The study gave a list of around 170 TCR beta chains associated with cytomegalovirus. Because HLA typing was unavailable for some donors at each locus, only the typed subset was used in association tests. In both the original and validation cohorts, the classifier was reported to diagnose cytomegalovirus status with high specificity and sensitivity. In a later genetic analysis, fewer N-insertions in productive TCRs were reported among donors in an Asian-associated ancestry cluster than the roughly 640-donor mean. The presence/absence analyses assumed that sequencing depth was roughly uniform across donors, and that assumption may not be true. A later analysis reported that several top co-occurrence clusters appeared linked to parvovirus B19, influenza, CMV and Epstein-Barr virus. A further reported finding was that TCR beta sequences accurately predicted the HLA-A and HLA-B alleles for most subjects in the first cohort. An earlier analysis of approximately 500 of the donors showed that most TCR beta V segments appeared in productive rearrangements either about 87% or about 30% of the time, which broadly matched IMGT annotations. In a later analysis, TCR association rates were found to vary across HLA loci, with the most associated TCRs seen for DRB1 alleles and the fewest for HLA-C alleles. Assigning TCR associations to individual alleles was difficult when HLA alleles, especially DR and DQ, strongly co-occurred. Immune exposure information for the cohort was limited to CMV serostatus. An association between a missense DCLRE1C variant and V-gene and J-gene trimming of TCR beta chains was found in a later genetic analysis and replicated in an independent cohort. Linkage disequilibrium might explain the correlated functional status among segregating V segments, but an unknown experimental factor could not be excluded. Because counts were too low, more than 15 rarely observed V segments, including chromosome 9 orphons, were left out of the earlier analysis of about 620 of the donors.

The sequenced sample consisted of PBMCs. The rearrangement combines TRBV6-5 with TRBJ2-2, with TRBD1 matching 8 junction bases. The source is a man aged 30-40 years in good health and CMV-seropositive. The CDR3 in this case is CASGTGPNTGELFF. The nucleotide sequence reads TGTGCCAGCGGGACAGGACCCAACACCGGGGAGCTGTTTTTT.